A single sample is the source of the 20 T cell receptor beta chains below, sequenced in a study of blood T cell repertoires in COVID-19. TCRdb's copy holds only in-frame clones and misses some; the assay was immunoSEQ multiplex PCR. The sample consists of some 230,000 clones, roughly 84% of them appearing once. Input material: peripheral blood. The receptors were sampled from a man aged 50 to 59 who had recovered from COVID-19.

The chain uses TRBV30 and TRBJ2-7; 7 positions match TRBD1. Germline CDR1 is GTSNPN and CDR2 is SVGIG (reference sequence). Unmatched junction bases numbered 18, after V lost 3 bases and J lost 4 bases. The CDR3 contains 17 residues. CDR3 protein: CAWRAVTGTEPVYEQYF. The CDR3 coding sequence is TGTGCCTGGAGAGCGGTCACCGGGACAGAACCAGTTTACGAGCAGTACTTC.

This clone showed up just once. The V gene is TRBV18, the J gene TRBJ2-7; 13 bases map to TRBD2. The CDR3 is made up of 15 amino acids. V lost 3 bases to trimming and J lost 5 bases; unmatched junction nucleotides: 4. Germline V gene data show CDR1 as KGHSH and CDR2 as LQKENI. The CDR3 is CASSPGLAGVDEQYF. The CDR3 DNA follows: TGTGCCAGCTCACCCGGACTAGCGGGAGTAGACGAGCAGTACTTC.

The V and J genes are TRBV7-2 and TRBJ1-1; 10 nucleotides agree with TRBD1. Germline V gene lookup returns CDR1 SGHTA and CDR2 FQGNSA. The V segment lost 5 bases and the J segment 6 bases; nucleotides outside the gene matches: 12. The CDR3 sequence is 16 residues long. CDR3 residues: CASSQDSTGGLPEAFF. For the CDR3, the DNA is TGTGCCAGCAGCCAAGACTCGACAGGGGGCCTGCCTGAAGCTTTCTTT.

In its sample, this clone was seen once. The chain recombines TRBV6-1 with TRBJ2-1; 10 nucleotides line up with TRBD2. CDR1 and CDR2 from the germline V gene are MNHNS and SASEGT. The length of the CDR3 is 18 residues. Trimming took 3 bases from V and 4 from J; bases not matched to a gene: 12. The DNA of the CDR3 is TGTGCCAGCAGTGATGGCCCTTCTAGCGGGAGAGGGTACAATGAGCAGTTCTTC. Translation: CASSDGPSSGRGYNEQFF.

Only a few counts were recorded for this clone. The V call is TRBV7-8, the J call TRBJ1-1; TRBD1 is a possible D gene (5 bases). V lost 5 bases and J 0 bases, leaving 13 bases between the germline ends. Germline V CDR1 and CDR2: SGHVS, FQNEAQ. The CDR3 runs to 15 residues. CDR3: CASSIKQALNTEAFF. As DNA, the CDR3 is TGTGCCAGCAGCATAAAACAGGCATTGAACACTGAAGCTTTCTTT.

The chain recombines TRBV27 with TRBJ2-7; TRBD2 aligns across 13 bases. The tail of the sequence fits TRBJ2-1 better, so the J call may be wrong. The germline V gene has CDR1 MNHEY and CDR2 SMNVEV (reference sequence). This CDR3 is built from 14 residues. The CDR3 sequence is CASSFGLAGDEQFF. The CDR3 DNA reads TGTGCCAGCAGTTTCGGACTAGCGGGAGATGAGCAGTTCTTC.

The chain has TRBV10-2 and TRBJ2-1; D gene ambiguous. Trimming cost V 3 bases and J 11 bases, with 11 bases left between them. The CDR3 runs to 12 residues. The germline V gene has CDR1 WSHSY and CDR2 SAAADI. In DNA, the CDR3 is TGCGCCAGCAGTGAATTGGAGTTCCAGCAGTTCTTC. This gives the protein CASSELEFQQFF.

The gene calls are TRBV27 and TRBJ2-1; 7 bases line up with TRBD2. The CDR3 spans 15 residues. V lost 8 bases and J lost 0; bases outside the gene matches: 7. Germline lookup yields CDR1 MNHEY and CDR2 SMNVEV (reference sequence). The CDR3 protein is CASHYGRSSYNEQFF. The CDR3 DNA sequence: TGTGCCAGCCATTACGGGAGGAGCTCCTACAATGAGCAGTTCTTC.

This rearrangement joins TRBV18 to TRBJ2-5, with TRBD1 identical over 9 bases. The germline V gene has CDR1 KGHSH and CDR2 LQKENI. The ends lost 0 bases at V and 3 bases at J; junction bases unmatched: 5. The CDR3 runs to 16 residues. CDR3 coding DNA: TGTGCCAGCTCACCACCCGGGACAGGGTACGAAGAGACCCAGTACTTC. Translated: CASSPPGTGYEETQYF.

The V call is TRBV18, the J call TRBJ2-1, with 9 bases identical to TRBD1. This CDR3 is 13 amino acids long. Germline loops: CDR1 KGHSH, CDR2 LQKENI. Germline trimming cut 6 bases from V and 9 bases from J; bases unmatched to any gene: 6. CDR3 loop: CASSRDRDSEQFF. For the CDR3, the DNA is TGTGCCAGCTCGCGGGACAGGGATAGTGAGCAGTTCTTC.

The V and J genes are TRBV3-1 (or the pseudogene TRBV3-2) and TRBJ2-1, with D maybe TRBD2 (5 bases). Germline CDR1 and CDR2: LGHDT and YNNKEL (reference sequence). The CDR3 is 16 residues long. V lost 1 base to trimming and J lost 4 bases, with 14 bases between them. Written as DNA, the CDR3 is TGTGCCAGCAGCCAAGGATTCGGAGGAGATTACAATGAGCAGTTCTTC. This sequence encodes CASSQGFGGDYNEQFF.

The chain has TRBV28 and TRBJ2-7, with 12 bases aligning to TRBD2. This CDR3 is built from 17 residues. Germline CDR1 and CDR2: MDHEN and SYDVKM. V lost 2 bases, J lost 6 bases, and 11 bases stayed unmatched. CDR3 sequence reads: CASSLRRLAGGPREQYF. The CDR3 DNA is TGTGCCAGCAGTTTAAGGCGGCTAGCGGGAGGGCCCCGCGAGCAGTACTTC.

This clone was seen just once. This sequence joins TRBV5-4 and TRBJ2-5; 8 nucleotides line up with TRBD1. This CDR3 comprises 15 residues. Germline V gene data show CDR1 as SGHNT and CDR2 as YYREEE (reference sequence). The trim removed 4 bases at V and 1 base at J, leaving 6 bases unmatched. CDR3 in amino acids: CASSIDRGGQETQYF. The CDR3 DNA reads TGTGCCAGCAGCATCGACAGGGGAGGCCAAGAGACCCAGTACTTC. The variable domain in full, with the rest retrieved from reference TRBV5-4 and TRBJ2-5, is ETGVTQSPTHLIKTRGQQVTLRCSSQSGHNTVSWYQQALGQGPQFIFQYYREEENGRGNFPPRFSGLQFPNYSSELNVNALELDDSALYLCASSIDRGGQETQYFGPGTRLLVL.

This clone was seen just once. V usage is TRBV30 and J usage is TRBJ1-2; no clear D gene. Trimming left V 7 bases short and J 1 base short, with 7 bases between. This CDR3 has 11 residues. Germline values: CDR1 GTSNPN, CDR2 SVGIG (reference sequence). CDR3 sequence reads: CAYSGNYGYTF. DNA for the CDR3: TGTGCCTATTCCGGTAACTATGGCTACACCTTC.

The J gene is TRBJ2-1, the V gene TRBV28; 8 bases are shared with TRBD2. Trimming at V came to 3 bases and at J to 6 bases, leaving 4 bases not matched to a gene. CDR3 length equals 14 residues. The germline V gene encodes CDR1 MDHEN and CDR2 SYDVKM. The CDR3 region has the DNA TGTGCCAGCAGTTTCTATAGCGGGATCAATGAGCAGTTCTTC. Its translation: CASSFYSGINEQFF.

The chain uses TRBV24-1 and TRBJ2-5; possibly TRBD2 for D (6 bases). This CDR3 contains 14 residues. Trimming stripped 6 bases from V and 1 base from J, with 11 bases between. Germline CDR1 KGHDR, CDR2 SFDVKD. The CDR3, as DNA: TGTGCCACCAGTCCGCGGGACTTCCAAGAGACCCAGTACTTC. Its protein is CATSPRDFQETQYF.

DNA for the CDR3: TGTGCCAGCAGGAGGCCAGGGAGGGACGAGACCCAGTACTTC. This translates into CASRRPGRDETQYF. The rearrangement links TRBV7-2 to TRBJ2-5, with 7 bases lining up with TRBD2. V trimming: 6 bases; J trimming: 5 bases; junction bases outside the gene matches: 9. CDR3 size: 14 residues. Germline CDR1 is SGHTA and CDR2 is FQGNSA.

A few counts support this clone. The V and J genes are TRBV30 and TRBJ2-7; 8 bases align to TRBD2. The germline V gene has CDR1 GTSNPN and CDR2 SVGIG (reference sequence). The V segment lost 0 bases and the J segment 2 bases; nucleotides outside the gene matches: 3. The CDR3 runs to 14 residues. CDR3 sequence reads: CAWSVLADTYEQYF. The CDR3 DNA reads as TGTGCCTGGAGTGTACTAGCGGATACCTACGAGCAGTACTTC.

This clone was seen a single time. The V and J genes are TRBV5-6 and TRBJ2-7; possibly TRBD2 for D (5 bases). CDR1 is SGHDT and CDR2 is YYEEEE in the germline V gene. This CDR3 contains 13 residues. V lost 5 bases and J lost 6, with 15 bases in between. Here the CDR3 reads CASRKIRGSEQYF. CDR3 in DNA: TGTGCCAGCAGAAAGATACGGGGATCCGAGCAGTACTTC.

As to this clone: At one boundary the junction diverges from the germline segment, which might be a read error. J is TRBJ2-7 and V is TRBV28, with TRBD2 identical over 9 bases. Germline values: CDR1 MDHEN, CDR2 SYDVKM. This CDR3 is 14 amino acids long. The CDR3 sequence: CASSSTGTSSPADF. The CDR3 DNA follows: TGTGCCAGCAGTTCTACCGGGACTAGCAGCCCCGCGGACTTC.